This T cell receptor (beta chain) was captured by sequencing in a study of blood T cell repertoires in COVID-19. Looking at the study overall: Collection of acute and convalescent COVID-19 samples took place in the United States, Italy and Spain. In each case, the material was cDNA or gDNA derived from T cells, B-cell-depleted T cells, or PBMCs.

Only in-frame clones appear in the TCRdb table, and some are missing; sequencing was by immunoSEQ multiplex PCR. The data show 65,000 to 90,000 clones, with under 95% seen just once and around 5.8% held by the top ten. V lost 6 bases and J lost 4, with 9 bases in between. Germline CDR1 ENHRY, CDR2 SYGVKD. The CDR3 totals 12 residues. This TCR was sampled from a human donor in a cohort sampled during active COVID-19. V usage is TRBV10-3 and J usage is TRBJ1-1; D gene unclear. The specimen sequenced was peripheral blood. The CDR3 DNA is TGTGCCATCAGAACCGAGGGCACTGAAGCTTTCTTT. Translating it yields CAIRTEGTEAFF.